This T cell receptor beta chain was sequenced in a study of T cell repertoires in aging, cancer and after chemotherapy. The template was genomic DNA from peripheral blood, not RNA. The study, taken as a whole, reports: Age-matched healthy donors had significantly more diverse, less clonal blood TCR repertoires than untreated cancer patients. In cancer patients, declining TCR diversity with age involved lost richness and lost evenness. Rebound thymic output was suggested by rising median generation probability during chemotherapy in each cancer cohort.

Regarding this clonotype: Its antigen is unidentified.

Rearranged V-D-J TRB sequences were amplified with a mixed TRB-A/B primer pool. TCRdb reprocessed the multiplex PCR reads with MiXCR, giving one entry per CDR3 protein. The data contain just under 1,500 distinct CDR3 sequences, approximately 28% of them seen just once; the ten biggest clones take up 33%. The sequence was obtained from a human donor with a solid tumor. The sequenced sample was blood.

The CDR3 region is CASSPGQNSGANVLTF. The CDR3 nucleotides are TGTGCCAGCAGCCCCGGACAGAACTCTGGGGCCAACGTCCTGACTTTC. V is TRBV25-1 and J is TRBJ2-6, with a possible D match to TRBD1 (6 bases). V was pared by 6 bases and J by 0 bases, with 12 bases between. Germline V gene data show CDR1 as MGHDK and CDR2 as SYGVNS. This CDR3 region has 16 residues. Full variable domain (outside the CDR3, taken from reference TRBV25-1 and TRBJ2-6): EADIYQTPRYLVIGTGKKITLECSQTMGHDKMYWYQQDPGMELHLIHYSYGVNSTEKGDLSSESTVSRIRTEHFPLTLESARPSHTSQYLCASSPGQNSGANVLTFGAGSRLTVL.